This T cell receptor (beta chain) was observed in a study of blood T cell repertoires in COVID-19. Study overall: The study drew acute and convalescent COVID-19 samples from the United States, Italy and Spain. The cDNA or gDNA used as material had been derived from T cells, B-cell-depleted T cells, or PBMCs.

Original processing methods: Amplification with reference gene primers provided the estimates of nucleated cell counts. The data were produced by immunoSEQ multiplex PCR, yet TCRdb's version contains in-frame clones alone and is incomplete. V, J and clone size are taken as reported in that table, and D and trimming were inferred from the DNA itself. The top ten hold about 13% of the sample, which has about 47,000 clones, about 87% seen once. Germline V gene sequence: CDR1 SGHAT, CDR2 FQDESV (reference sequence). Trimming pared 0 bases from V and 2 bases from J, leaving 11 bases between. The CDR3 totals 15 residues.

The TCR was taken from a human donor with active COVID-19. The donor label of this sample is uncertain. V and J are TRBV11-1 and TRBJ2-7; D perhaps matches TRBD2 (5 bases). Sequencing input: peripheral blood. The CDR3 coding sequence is TGTGCCAGCAGCTTAGCGAGTACCGGGACCTACGAGCAGTACTTC. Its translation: CASSLASTGTYEQYF.